The 29 T cell receptor beta chains reported below all come from one sample, sequenced in a study of OX40 agonist ivuxolimab in advanced cancers. TCRdb keeps only in-frame clones here, not all; method: immunoSEQ multiplex PCR. Seen here are some 80,000 clones, 84% observed once, and the top ten hold around 0.48%. Material: CD4+ or CD8+ T cells sorted from blood, obtained in a trial of the OX40 agonist ivuxolimab. The receptors here all came from an adult with an advanced solid tumor such as melanoma, head and neck, liver or kidney cancer.

The CDR3 DNA reads as TGTGCCTGGTCTGGCGGTCGTTACGAAGCTTTCTTT. Translating it yields CAWSGGRYEAFF. The chain carries TRBV30 and TRBJ1-1, with D unclear. Trimming cost V 5 bases and J 8 bases, with 15 bases left between them. The CDR3 is made up of 12 amino acids. Germline V lookup: CDR1 GTSNPN, CDR2 SVGIG (reference sequence).

The chain links TRBV5-1 to TRBJ2-1; tentatively, D is TRBD1 or TRBD2 (5 bases each). The V end was cut by 4 bases, the J end by 8 bases, with 16 bases between. The CDR3 has 14 residues. Germline-derived CDR1 and CDR2 are SGHRS and YFSETQ. The CDR3 nucleotides read TGCGCCAGCAGCGGGACCTCTCTGGGGGATGAGCAGTTCTTC. Translation: CASSGTSLGDEQFF.

V gene TRBV30 combines with J gene TRBJ2-7; the D gene is possibly TRBD2 (7 bases). V lost 2 bases and J lost 5, with 13 bases in between. Germline V gene sequence: CDR1 GTSNPN, CDR2 SVGIG (reference sequence). This CDR3 is built from 13 residues. DNA for the CDR3: TGTGCCTGGAGTTGGCGGGGGCCTAACGAGCAGTACTTC. It encodes CAWSWRGPNEQYF.

V usage is TRBV10-3 and J usage is TRBJ1-4; D is unresolved. Germline V CDR1 and CDR2: ENHRY, SYGVKD. V was cut by 4 bases and J by 8 bases, with 17 bases left in between. The CDR3 contains 15 residues. Here the CDR3 reads CAISAQAAGNEKLFF. The CDR3 DNA reads TGTGCCATCAGTGCTCAGGCTGCGGGAAACGAAAAACTGTTTTTT.

V usage is TRBV28 and J usage is TRBJ2-7; D may be TRBD2 (7 bases). V was pared by 7 bases and J by 1 base, with 14 bases between. The CDR3 is 14 residues long. Germline V gene data show CDR1 as MDHEN and CDR2 as SYDVKM. CDR3 sequence (DNA): TGTGCCAGCACCCGTGGGGGGGCGTCCTACGAGCAGTACTTC. It is translated as CASTRGGASYEQYF.

V gene TRBV19 combines with J gene TRBJ1-5; D possibly corresponds to TRBD1 (5 bases). CDR1 and CDR2 (germline): LNHDA, SQIVND (reference sequence). The ends were cut back, 2 bases at V and 0 bases at J, with 17 bases in the middle. The CDR3 is 18 amino acids. The CDR3 nucleotides are TGTGCCAGTAGTATAACCAGGGACCCGATGGATAGCAATCAGCCCCAGCATTTT. Translated: CASSITRDPMDSNQPQHF.

On this clone: One junction end disagrees with the germline gene, perhaps due to a read error. The gene calls are TRBV5-4 and TRBJ2-7; TRBD1 agrees at 7 bases. The CDR3 consists of 13 residues. Germline CDR1 is SGHNT and CDR2 is YYREEE (reference sequence). CDR3 sequence: CASSQDKGTAPYF. The CDR3 bases are TGCGCCAGCAGCCAAGATAAGGGGACAGCGCCGTACTTC.

The chain joins TRBV19 to TRBJ2-3; no clear D gene. Germline CDR1 reads LNHDA; CDR2 reads SQIVND (reference sequence). CDR3 length: 16 residues. V was trimmed by 5 bases and J by 3 bases, leaving 18 bases between them. The CDR3 reads CASSPRAQAATDTQYF. The CDR3 coding sequence is TGTGCCAGTAGTCCCCGGGCCCAAGCCGCGACAGATACGCAGTATTTT. Full variable domain (remainder filled in from reference TRBV19 and TRBJ2-3): DGGITQSPKYLFRKEGQNVTLSCEQNLNHDAMYWYRQDPGQGLRLIYYSQIVNDFQKGDIAEGYSVSREKKESFPLTVTSAQKNPTAFYLCASSPRAQAATDTQYFGPGTRLTVL.

The chain employs TRBV2 and TRBJ2-3, with TRBD2 matching over 11 bases. CDR3 length: 18 residues. Germline CDR1 reads SNHLY; CDR2 reads FYNNEI. The CDR3 DNA is TGTGGGTGTTCCGGGACTAGCGGAATCCAATGGGGCACAGATACGCAGTATTTT. Protein sequence: CGCSGTSGIQWGTDTQYF.

The chain recombines TRBV6-1 with TRBJ2-4; D gene ambiguous. From germline, CDR1 is MNHNS and CDR2 SASEGT. This CDR3 has 15 residues. V was clipped by 4 bases and J by 0 bases, with 10 bases between them. The CDR3 protein is CASSVPGLAKNIQYF. CDR3 in DNA: TGTGCCAGCAGTGTTCCGGGTCTAGCCAAAAACATTCAGTACTTC.

The chain joins TRBV2 to TRBJ2-1; perhaps TRBD2 as D (5 bases). From germline, CDR1 is SNHLY and CDR2 FYNNEI. Trimming removed 5 bases at V and 5 bases at J, with 16 bases between. This CDR3 has 15 amino acids. This CDR3 is CASSQTRVTHNEQFF. The DNA for the CDR3 is TGTGCCAGCAGTCAAACTAGGGTGACCCACAATGAGCAGTTCTTC.

The rearrangement joins TRBV11-3 to TRBJ2-1, with 7 nucleotides matching TRBD2. There are 15 residues in the CDR3. V lost 3 bases and J lost 6; bases outside the gene matches: 8. Germline V lookup: CDR1 SGHNT, CDR2 YENEEA. CDR3 residues: CASSLGGDSFNEQFF. The CDR3 nucleotides are TGTGCCAGCAGCTTGGGGGGGGACTCGTTCAATGAGCAGTTCTTC. Using reference TRBV11-3 and TRBJ2-1 for the parts outside the CDR3, the full variable domain is EAGVVQSPRYKIIEKKQPVAFWCNPISGHNTLYWYLQNLGQGPELLIRYENEEAVDDSQLPKDRFSAERLKGVDSTLKIQPAELGDSAVYLCASSLGGDSFNEQFFGPGTRLTVL.

This clone was observed a few times. This rearrangement joins TRBV7-2 to TRBJ2-7; TRBD2 matches at 7 bases. Germline CDR1 SGHTA, CDR2 FQGNSA. The CDR3 consists of 11 residues. The junction had 3 bases not matched to a gene; V was cut back by 4 bases and J by 9 bases. This CDR3 is CASSWGGRQYF. CDR3 coding DNA: TGTGCCAGCAGCTGGGGGGGAAGGCAGTACTTC.

The chain joins TRBV9 to TRBJ2-1; 10 bases are shared with TRBD1. The CDR3 has 15 residues. The junction had 6 bases not matched to a gene; V was cut back by 2 bases and J by 7 bases. CDR1 and CDR2 (germline): SGDLS, YYNGEE. Written as DNA, the CDR3 is TGTGCCAGCAGCGTCCGGGACAGGGGCGAAAATGAGCAGTTCTTC. The encoded protein is CASSVRDRGENEQFF.

The chain combines TRBV18 with TRBJ1-6; 7 bases line up with TRBD1. The CDR3 consists of 14 residues. The junction had 0 bases not matched to a gene; V was cut back by 3 bases and J by 4 bases. The germline gives CDR1 KGHSH, CDR2 LQKENI. This CDR3 is CASSPTGYNSPLHF. The CDR3 region has the DNA TGTGCCAGCTCACCGACAGGGTATAATTCACCCCTCCACTTT.

The J gene is TRBJ2-2, the V gene TRBV5-1; no reliable D call. Germline CDR1 and CDR2: SGHRS and YFSETQ. Between the trimmed V and J ends, which lost 3 bases and 7 bases, there was a span of 10 bases. The CDR3 covers 13 residues. CDR3 region: CASSYVVDGELFF. The DNA of the CDR3 is TGCGCCAGCAGCTACGTTGTTGACGGGGAGCTGTTTTTT. Based on the CDR3 plus reference TRBV5-1 and TRBJ2-2, the full variable domain is KAGVTQTPRYLIKTRGQQVTLSCSPISGHRSVSWYQQTPGQGLQFLFEYFSETQRNKGNFPGRFSGRQFSNSRSEMNVSTLELGDSALYLCASSYVVDGELFFGEGSRLTVL.

The rearrangement links TRBV2 to TRBJ2-2, with 9 bases fitting TRBD2. With V trimmed by 8 bases and J by 3 bases, 19 bases remained unmatched. The V gene's germline CDR1 is SNHLY and CDR2 FYNNEI. The CDR3 extends over 19 amino acids. The CDR3 reads CASEDAGISGRGYTGELFF. In DNA form, the CDR3 reads TGTGCCAGCGAGGACGCCGGAATTAGCGGGAGAGGGTACACCGGGGAGCTGTTTTTT.

Only a few counts were recorded for this clone. This chain joins TRBV10-2 and TRBJ1-6, with D perhaps matching TRBD1 (5 bases). The CDR3 consists of 12 residues. The germline V gene has CDR1 WSHSY and CDR2 SAAADI. V lost 6 bases, J lost 9 bases, and 9 bases lay in between. For the CDR3, the DNA is TGCGCCAGCAGCTTCGGGGGTTCACCCCTCCACTTT. Its protein is CASSFGGSPLHF.

This chain joins TRBV11-2 and TRBJ2-1; the D is unclear. Trimming pared 5 bases from V and 0 bases from J, leaving 11 bases between. This CDR3 has 15 amino acids. Germline CDR1 is SGHAT and CDR2 is FQNNGV. The CDR3 DNA is TGTGCCAGCAGCCCTCCACCGAGCTCCTACAATGAGCAGTTCTTC. It codes for CASSPPPSSYNEQFF.

This sequence joins TRBV29-1 and TRBJ2-2; D gene unclear. Trimming removed 0 bases from V and 0 bases from J, with 11 bases in between. CDR1 and CDR2 from the germline V gene are SQVTM and ANQGSEA. The CDR3 sequence is 16 residues long. The CDR3: CSVEDLRLANTGELFF. In DNA form, the CDR3 reads TGCAGCGTTGAAGATCTGCGGCTAGCGAACACCGGGGAGCTGTTTTTT.

This chain links TRBV6-5 with TRBJ2-5; no clear D. V was clipped by 0 bases and J by 1 base, with 12 bases between them. This CDR3 is built from 16 residues. Germline V lookup: CDR1 MNHEY, CDR2 SVGAGI. The CDR3 loop reads CASSYSWQSLQETQYF. As DNA, the CDR3 is TGTGCCAGCAGTTACTCGTGGCAGAGCCTCCAAGAGACCCAGTACTTC.

This clone occurred once. V and J are TRBV4-2 and TRBJ1-3; the D gene is possibly TRBD1 (5 bases). Looked up from germline, CDR1 is LGHNA and CDR2 is YNFKEQ. The CDR3 length is 16 residues. Between the trimmed V and J ends, which lost 3 bases and 4 bases, there was a span of 16 bases. The CDR3 DNA follows: TGTGCCAGCAGCCACCACGGCGGGGGTACGGGAAACACCATATATTTT. Translation: CASSHHGGGTGNTIYF.

The rearrangement joins TRBV7-2 to TRBJ2-2, with TRBD2 as a possible D gene (5 bases). This CDR3 has 15 residues. V lost 2 bases, J lost 2 bases, and 9 bases lay in between. The germline V gene has CDR1 SGHTA and CDR2 FQGNSA. DNA for the CDR3: TGTGCCAGCAGCTTACTAGGGAGAAACACCGGGGAGCTGTTTTTT. Its translation: CASSLLGRNTGELFF.

This clone was recorded once. The gene calls are TRBV7-8 and TRBJ2-1, with D unresolved. The germline V gene encodes CDR1 SGHVS and CDR2 FQNEAQ. The CDR3 totals 15 residues. V lost 1 base, J lost 0 bases, and 7 bases lay in between. Here the CDR3 reads CASSLGLSSYNEQFF. CDR3 coding DNA: TGTGCCAGCAGCTTAGGACTGAGCTCCTACAATGAGCAGTTCTTC. Full variable domain (outside the CDR3, taken from reference TRBV7-8 and TRBJ2-1): GAGVSQSPRYKVAKRGQDVALRCDPISGHVSLFWYQQALGQGPEFLTYFQNEAQLDKSGLPSDRFFAERPEGSVSTLKIQRTQQEDSAVYLCASSLGLSSYNEQFFGPGTRLTVL.

The V call is TRBV4-2, the J call TRBJ2-1; a possible D gene is TRBD1 (6 bases). The V end lost 1 base, the J end lost 2 bases, and 9 bases lay between the germline ends. Germline V lookup: CDR1 LGHNA, CDR2 YNFKEQ. The CDR3 is 15 amino acids. This CDR3 reads CASSQGGGTYNEQFF. DNA for the CDR3: TGTGCCAGCAGCCAAGGAGGGGGTACCTACAATGAGCAGTTCTTC.

V and J are TRBV7-2 and TRBJ2-7; TRBD2 is a possible D gene (5 bases). The CDR3 length is 12 residues. From germline, CDR1 is SGHTA and CDR2 FQGNSA. Trimming cost V 3 bases and J 9 bases, with 12 bases left between them. CDR3 sequence reads: CASSLINLAQYF. CDR3 in DNA: TGTGCCAGCAGCTTGATAAATCTAGCGCAGTACTTC.

The chain is built from TRBV30 and TRBJ1-2, with D unclear. The germline gives CDR1 GTSNPN, CDR2 SVGIG (reference sequence). The CDR3 consists of 14 residues. The V end was cut by 5 bases, the J end by 8 bases, with 21 bases between. The CDR3 sequence is CAWGDWTDGLGYTF. The CDR3 nucleotides read TGTGCCTGGGGTGATTGGACGGATGGATTGGGCTACACCTTC.

The chain has TRBV29-1 and TRBJ2-7; D not certain. Trimming left V 4 bases short and J 3 bases short, with 19 bases between. This CDR3 has 15 amino acids. Germline V lookup: CDR1 SQVTM, CDR2 ANQGSEA. Here the CDR3 reads CSVGPHGLSGYEQYF. CDR3 sequence (DNA): TGCAGCGTTGGACCCCATGGTTTATCGGGCTACGAGCAGTACTTC.

The rearrangement joins TRBV18 to TRBJ1-2, with D tentatively TRBD1 (6 bases). This CDR3 spans 16 amino acids. CDR1 and CDR2 from the germline V gene are KGHSH and LQKENI. V lost 6 bases and J 0 bases, leaving 17 bases between the germline ends. In DNA, the CDR3 is TGTGCCAGCTCGCTCACCGGAGACAGGTCTAACTATGGCTACACCTTC. Protein sequence: CASSLTGDRSNYGYTF.